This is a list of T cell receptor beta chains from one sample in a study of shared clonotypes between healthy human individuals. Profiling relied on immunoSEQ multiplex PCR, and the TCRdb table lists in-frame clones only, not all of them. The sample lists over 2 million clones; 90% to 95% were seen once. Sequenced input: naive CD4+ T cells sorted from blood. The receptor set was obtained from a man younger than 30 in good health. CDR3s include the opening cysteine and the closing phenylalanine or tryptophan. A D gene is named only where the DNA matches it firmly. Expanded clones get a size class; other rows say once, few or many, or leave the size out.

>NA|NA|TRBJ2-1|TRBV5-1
TGCGCCAGCAGCCCAGAGGGGTCGGGGAATGAGCAGTTCTTC
CASSPEGSGNEQFF
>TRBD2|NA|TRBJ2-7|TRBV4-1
TGCGCCAGCAGCCAAGATCTAGCGGTTCCACACTACGAGCAGTACTTC
CASSQDLAVPHYEQYF
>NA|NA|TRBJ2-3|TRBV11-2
TGTGCCAGCAGCTTACAGGGGAATACAGATACGCAGTATTTT
CASSLQGNTDTQYF
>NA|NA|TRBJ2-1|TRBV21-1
TGTGCCAGCAGACACCTCGTCTGTCCTGAGCAGTTCTTC
CASRHLVCPEQFF
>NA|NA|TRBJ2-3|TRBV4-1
TGCGCCAGCAGACATCAGGGGCCCGGAGATACGCAGTATTTT
CASRHQGPGDTQYF
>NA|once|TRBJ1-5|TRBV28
TGTGCCAGCAGTTTATCCGTAGGGGTCAAGAGGCCCCAGCATTTT
CASSLSVGVKRPQHF
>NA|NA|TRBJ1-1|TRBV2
TGTGCCAGCAGTGAAATTTTGGCCACTGAAGCTTTCTTT
CASSEILATEAFF
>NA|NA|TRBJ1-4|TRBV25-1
TGTGCCAGCAGTCCTGACCTCATGACCGATGAAAAACTGTTTTTT
CASSPDLMTDEKLFF
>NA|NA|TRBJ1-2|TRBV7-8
TGTGCCAGCAGCTTAGTTTTCGGGCAACCTAAACCTAACTATGGCTACACCTTC
CASSLVFGQPKPNYGYTF
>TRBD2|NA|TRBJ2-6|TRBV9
TGTGCCAGCAGCAAAGGAGGACTAGCTCTTTCCGGGGCCAACGTCCTGACTTTC
CASSKGGLALSGANVLTF
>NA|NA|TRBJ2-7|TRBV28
TGTGCCAGCAGACCACAAGGGACGTATTCCTACGAGCAGTACTTC
CASRPQGTYSYEQYF
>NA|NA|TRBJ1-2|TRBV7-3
TGTGCCAGCAGCTTGGACGGAGGAGCTAACTATGGCTACACCTTC
CASSLDGGANYGYTF
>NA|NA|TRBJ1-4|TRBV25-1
TGTGCCAGCAGGGAAGCTAATGAAAAACTGTTTTTT
CASREANEKLFF
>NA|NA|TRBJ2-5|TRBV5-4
TGTGCCAGCAGCTTGGCGGCCAGGGAAGAGACCCAGTACTTC
CASSLAAREETQYF
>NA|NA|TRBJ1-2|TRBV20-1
TGCAGTGCTACAGGGTCGCTTGGCTACACCTTC
CSATGSLGYTF
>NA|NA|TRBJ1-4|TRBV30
TGTGCCTGGAGTGTACAGCAGGGGTTGGGAGAAAAACTGTTTTTT
CAWSVQQGLGEKLFF
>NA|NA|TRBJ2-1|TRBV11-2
TGTGCCAGCAGCTTAGTTAGCGGTGGGGACAATGAGCAGTTCTTC
CASSLVSGGDNEQFF
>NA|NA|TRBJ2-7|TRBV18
TGTGCCAGCTCACCGATGGACAGTTCCGGCCCCTACGAGCAGTACTTC
CASSPMDSSGPYEQYF
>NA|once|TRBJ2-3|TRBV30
TGTGCCTGGAGGGGGGACGCCTTGGCAGATACGCAGTATTTT
CAWRGDALADTQYF
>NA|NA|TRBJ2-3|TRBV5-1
TGCGCCAGCAAGATCGGGAAGGGAACAGATACGCAGTATTTT
CASKIGKGTDTQYF
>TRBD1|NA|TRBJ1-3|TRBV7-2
TGTGCCAGCAGCCCGGGACAGGTTAGCTCTGGAAACACCATATATTTT
CASSPGQVSSGNTIYF
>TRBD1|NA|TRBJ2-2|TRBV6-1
TGTGCCACCTGGACAGGGAATTCTGGGGAGCTGTTTTTT
CATWTGNSGELFF
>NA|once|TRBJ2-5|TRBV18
TGTGCCAGCTCCGCTTCGGGGGCCCAAGAGACCCAGTACTTC
CASSASGAQETQYF
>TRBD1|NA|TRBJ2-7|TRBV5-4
TGTGCCAGCAGCTGGACGGGACAGGGGACCTCCTACGAGCAGTACTTC
CASSWTGQGTSYEQYF
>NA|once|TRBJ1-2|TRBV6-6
TGTGCCAGCAGTTACCCCCCTGGAGGCCCCTATGGCTACACCTTC
CASSYPPGGPYGYTF
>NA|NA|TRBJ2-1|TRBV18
TGTGCCAGCTCACCAAGTTATACAGACAATGAGCAGTTCTTC
CASSPSYTDNEQFF
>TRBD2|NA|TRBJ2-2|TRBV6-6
TGTGCCAGCAGAAAAGCGGGAGGGAACACCGGGGAGCTGTTTTTT
CASRKAGGNTGELFF
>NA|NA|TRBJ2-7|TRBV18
TGTGCCAGCGCCCCAGGAGGGTCCTACGAGCAGTACTTC
CASAPGGSYEQYF
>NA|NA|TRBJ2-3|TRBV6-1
TGTGCCAGCACTTTCACTAGCACAGATACGCAGTATTTT
CASTFTSTDTQYF
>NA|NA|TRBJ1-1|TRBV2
TGTGCCAATGCGCAGGGAAAGAACACTGAAGCTTTCTTT
CANAQGKNTEAFF
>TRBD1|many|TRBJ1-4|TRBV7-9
TGTGCCAGCAGCCCCCGACAGGGGAACTTGGGAAAACTGTTTTTT
CASSPRQGNLGKLFF
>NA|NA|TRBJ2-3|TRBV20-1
TGCAGTGCTAGTACCACAGATACGCAGTATTTT
CSASTTDTQYF
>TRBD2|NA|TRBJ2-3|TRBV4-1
TGCGCCAGCAGCCAAGATCAGCGGGAGAAGGGCACAGATACGCAGTATTTT
CASSQDQREKGTDTQYF
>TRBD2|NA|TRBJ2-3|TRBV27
TGTGCCAGCAGTTCGTCCGGGACTAATCTCATAGCACAGTATTTT
CASSSSGTNLIAQYF
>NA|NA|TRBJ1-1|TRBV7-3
TGTGCCAGCAGCTTGGCAGGGGAGCGGGGCACTGAAGCTTTCTTT
CASSLAGERGTEAFF
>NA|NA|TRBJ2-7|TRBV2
TGTGCCTCCCTTTCCCCGACTTTATCCCGAGGGGAGAACGAGCAGTACTTC
CASLSPTLSRGENEQYF
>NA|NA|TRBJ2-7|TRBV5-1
TGCGCCAGCAGCCCTGGACAGATGCCCACCTACGAGCAGTACTTC
CASSPGQMPTYEQYF
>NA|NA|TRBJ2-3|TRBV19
TGTGCCAGTAGTACCGGACTACTAGATACGCAGTATTTT
CASSTGLLDTQYF
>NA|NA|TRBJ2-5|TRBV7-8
TGTGCCAGCAGCTTAGACCGAATCCAAGAGACCCAGTACTTC
CASSLDRIQETQYF
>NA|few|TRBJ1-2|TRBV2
TGTGCCATCCAGGACAACTATGGCTACACCTTC
CAIQDNYGYTF
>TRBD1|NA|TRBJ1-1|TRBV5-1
TGCGCCAGCAGCCTTGGTCGGGCAGGGGGCGGAACTGAAGCTTTCTTT
CASSLGRAGGGTEAFF
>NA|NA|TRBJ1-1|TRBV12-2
TGTGCAAGTCGCTTCAGGGACGGGTCCACTGAAGCTTTCTTT
CASRFRDGSTEAFF
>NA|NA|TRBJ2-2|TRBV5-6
TGTGCCAGCAGCCAAATAAACACCGGGGAGCTGTTTTTT
CASSQINTGELFF
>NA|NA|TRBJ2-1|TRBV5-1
TGCGCCAGCAGTTTGGGCATCCCCAATGAGCAGTTCTTC
CASSLGIPNEQFF
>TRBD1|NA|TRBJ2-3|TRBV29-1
TGCAGCACATCGAAGACAGGGGGTAGGTCAGATACGCAGTATTTT
CSTSKTGGRSDTQYF